This passage covers 9 T cell receptor beta chains from one sample sequenced in a study of technical replicates of blood from several donors. Sequenced by immunoSEQ multiplex PCR; TCRdb stores in-frame clones only, minus some. The sample has fewer than 110,000 clones, 96% seen once. Specimen: T cells isolated from PBMCs. These receptors were obtained from a human donor in good health.

The chain uses TRBV19 and TRBJ1-2, with 7 bases lining up with TRBD1. The trim removed 9 bases at V and 3 bases at J, leaving 4 bases unmatched. CDR3 length equals 12 residues. The V gene's germline CDR1 is LNHDA and CDR2 SQIVND (reference sequence). Here the CDR3 DNA reads TGTGCCAGCAGGGACAGTTACTATGGCTACACCTTC. Translated: CASRDSYYGYTF.

The J gene is TRBJ2-5, the V gene TRBV20-1; D perhaps matches TRBD2 (6 bases). Germline assignment: CDR1 DFQATT and CDR2 SNEGSKA (reference sequence). The CDR3 covers 11 residues. Trimming took 2 bases from V and 5 from J, leaving 6 bases between them. The CDR3 is CSARLAETQYF. DNA for the CDR3: TGCAGTGCTAGACTAGCGGAGACCCAGTACTTC.

The chain recombines TRBV6-5 with TRBJ2-7; tentative D call: TRBD1 (6 bases). This CDR3 comprises 12 residues. Trimming removed 6 bases from V and 6 bases from J, with 12 bases in between. CDR1 MNHEY and CDR2 SVGAGI come from the germline V gene. The CDR3 DNA follows: TGTGCCAGCAGACAGGGAACTGGCGAGCAGTACTTC. This encodes CASRQGTGEQYF.

The chain has TRBV7-9 and TRBJ1-4, with TRBD1 as a possible D gene (5 bases). Deletions cut 2 bases from V and 4 bases from J, with 17 bases between. Germline CDR1 and CDR2: SEHNR and FQNEAQ (reference sequence). The CDR3 consists of 17 residues. CDR3 DNA: TGTGCCAGCAGCTTAAGGATGGGGCTGCACCGTAATGAAAAACTGTTTTTT. This translates into CASSLRMGLHRNEKLFF.

The chain has TRBV4-2 and TRBJ1-2, with TRBD1 identical over 8 bases. This CDR3 contains 16 residues. V shed 0 bases, J shed 2 bases, and the junction held 5 bases outside the gene matches. CDR1 LGHNA and CDR2 YNFKEQ come from the germline V gene. The CDR3 sequence: CASSQEAGQGNYGYTF. The CDR3 DNA is TGTGCCAGCAGCCAAGAGGCTGGACAGGGAAACTATGGCTACACCTTC.

The V and J genes are TRBV30 and TRBJ1-1; 9 nucleotides match TRBD1. The CDR3 has 14 residues. Germline CDR1 GTSNPN, CDR2 SVGIG (reference sequence). Trimming at V came to 1 base and at J to 4 bases, leaving 4 bases not matched to a gene. The CDR3 protein is CAWSAGQGSTEAFF. The CDR3 DNA is TGTGCCTGGAGTGCGGGACAGGGCAGCACTGAAGCTTTCTTT. The full variable domain, completed using reference TRBV30 and TRBJ1-1, is SQTIHQWPATLVQPVGSPLSLECTVEGTSNPNLYWYRQAAGRGLQLLFYSVGIGQISSEVPQNLSASRPQDRQFILSSKKLLLSDSGFYLCAWSAGQGSTEAFFGQGTRLTVV.

The V call is TRBV7-9, the J call TRBJ2-1; D is uncertain. Germline V gene lookup returns CDR1 SEHNR and CDR2 FQNEAQ (reference sequence). The V end lost 10 bases, the J end lost 9 bases, and 10 bases lay between the germline ends. This CDR3 has 10 residues. The CDR3 DNA sequence: TGTGCCATACAGCCTATTGAGCAGTTCTTC. Residues: CAIQPIEQFF.

The V gene is TRBV6-6, the J gene TRBJ1-5; 10 bases map to TRBD1. The junction had 6 bases not matched to a gene; V was cut back by 4 bases and J by 6 bases. This CDR3 has 15 residues. Germline CDR1 is MNHNY and CDR2 is SVGAGI (reference sequence). This CDR3 reads CASSSPGQGSQPQHF. The CDR3 bases are TGTGCCAGCAGTTCCCCGGGACAGGGGTCTCAGCCCCAGCATTTT.

This chain uses TRBV27 with TRBJ1-5; D not certain. Germline loops: CDR1 MNHEY, CDR2 SMNVEV (reference sequence). With 8 bases removed from V and 4 bases from J, the gap between germline ends came to 12 bases. The CDR3 is made up of 13 amino acids. CDR3 nucleotides: TGTGCCAGCCGGTGGAGTAGGAATCAGCCCCAGCATTTT. This encodes CASRWSRNQPQHF.